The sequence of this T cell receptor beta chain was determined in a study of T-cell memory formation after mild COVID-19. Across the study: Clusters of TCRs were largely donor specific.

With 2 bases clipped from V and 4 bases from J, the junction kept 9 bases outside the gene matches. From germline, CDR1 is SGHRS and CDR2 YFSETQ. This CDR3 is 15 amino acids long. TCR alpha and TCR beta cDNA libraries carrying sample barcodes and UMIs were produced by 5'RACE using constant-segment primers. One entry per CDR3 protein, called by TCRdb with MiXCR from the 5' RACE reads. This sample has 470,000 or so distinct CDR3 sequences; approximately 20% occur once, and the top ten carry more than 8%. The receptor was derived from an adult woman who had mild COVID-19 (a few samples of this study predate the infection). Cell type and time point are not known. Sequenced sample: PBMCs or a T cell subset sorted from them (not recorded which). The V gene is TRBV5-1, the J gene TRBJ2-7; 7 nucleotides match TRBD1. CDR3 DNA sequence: TGCGCCAGCAGCTTAAGACAGGGATCAACGTACGAGCAGTACTTC. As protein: CASSLRQGSTYEQYF.